Below, 5 T cell receptor beta chains from the same sample are listed, as sequenced in a study of Graves' ophthalmopathy and Graves' hyperthyroidism. Scientists amplified the TCR beta CDR3 regions from RNA transcripts. Investigators did first-round RT-PCR with HTBI primers, then second-round multiplex PCR. TCRdb redid the calling of the multiplex PCR reads with MiXCR, one entry per CDR3 protein. The repertoire holds over a million distinct CDR3 sequences, with about 36% as singletons. The source material was peripheral blood or thyroid tissue (not recorded which). These receptors originate from an adult man with Graves' hyperthyroidism.

The chain joins TRBV19 to TRBJ1-1; D is undetermined. V was cut by 3 bases and J by 7 bases, with 0 bases left in between. The germline gives CDR1 LNHDA, CDR2 SQIVND (reference sequence). This CDR3 spans 9 amino acids. DNA of the CDR3: TGTGCCAGTAGTATTGAAGCTTTCTTT. Its protein is CASSIEAFF. Complete variable domain (other parts from reference TRBV19 and TRBJ1-1): DGGITQSPKYLFRKEGQNVTLSCEQNLNHDAMYWYRQDPGQGLRLIYYSQIVNDFQKGDIAEGYSVSREKKESFPLTVTSAQKNPTAFYLCASSIEAFFGQGTRLTVV.

The chain is built from TRBV4-1 and TRBJ2-7; 10 nucleotides line up with TRBD2. The germline CDR1 and CDR2 sequences are MGHRA and YSYEKL. This CDR3 comprises 15 residues. V was clipped by 2 bases and J by 3 bases; unmatched bases: 4. The CDR3 reads CASSQQAGGLYEQYF. The DNA of the CDR3 is TGCGCCAGCAGCCAACAAGCGGGAGGGCTCTACGAGCAGTACTTC.

Only a few counts were recorded for this clonotype. J is TRBJ2-7 and V is TRBV9; 11 bases match TRBD2. The CDR3 covers 15 residues. Germline lookup yields CDR1 SGDLS and CDR2 YYNGEE. V was pared by 0 bases and J by 6 bases, with 5 bases of the junction left unmatched. The CDR3 loop reads CASSVGGLAGGEQYF. CDR3 sequence (DNA): TGTGCCAGCAGCGTAGGAGGCCTAGCGGGAGGCGAGCAGTACTTC.

As concerns this clonotype: A clone one base away is much larger, so this may be a read error. This chain joins TRBV7-9 and TRBJ1-5; D gene unclear. CDR1 and CDR2 (germline): SEHNR, FQNEAQ (reference sequence). CDR3 size: 15 residues. Trimming stripped 3 bases from V and 0 bases from J, with 9 bases between. The CDR3 spells CASSLPPYSNQPQHF. For the CDR3, the DNA is TGTGCCAGCAGCTTGCCACCCTATAGCAATCAGCCCCAGCATTTT.

The chain uses TRBV20-1 and TRBJ2-2, with D unclear. V was cut by 0 bases and J by 3 bases, with 11 bases left in between. Per the germline V gene, CDR1 is DFQATT and CDR2 is SNEGSKA (reference sequence). There are 15 residues in the CDR3. The CDR3 is CSARDPRLDTGELFF. As DNA, the CDR3 is TGCAGTGCTAGAGACCCCAGGTTGGACACCGGGGAGCTGTTTTTT.